One and the same sample provided the 28 T cell receptor beta chains below, sequenced in a study of blood T cell repertoires in COVID-19 (dated by TCRdb to about 2020). Libraries were built with the immunoSEQ multiplex PCR assay. TCRdb mirrors the immuneACCESS table, restricted to in-frame sequences. Some clones are absent from its copies; in checked studies, under half trace to an unresolved V gene, and the reason for the others is unknown. For this sample the table gives approximately 50,000 clones, of which around nine tenths were detected only once. 6.2% of the sample is in the top ten clones. Source material: peripheral blood. These receptors originate from a man between 35 and 55 years old with acute or convalescent COVID-19.

The chain recombines TRBV5-6 with TRBJ1-2; TRBD1 might be the D (5 bases). The CDR3 has 11 residues. From germline, CDR1 is SGHDT and CDR2 YYEEEE. Trimming stripped 4 bases from V and 6 bases from J, with 7 bases between. The CDR3 region has the DNA TGTGCCAGCAGCCGGGGGGATGGCTACACCTTC. Amino acids: CASSRGDGYTF. The full variable domain, completed using reference TRBV5-6 and TRBJ1-2, is DAGVTQSPTHLIKTRGQQVTLRCSPKSGHDTVSWYQQALGQGPQFIFQYYEEEERQRGNFPDRFSGHQFPNYSSELNVNALLLGDSALYLCASSRGDGYTFGSGTRLTVV.

The chain recombines TRBV6-6 with TRBJ2-1, with 9 bases that match TRBD2. CDR3 size: 19 residues. With 5 bases clipped from V and 0 bases from J, the junction kept 14 bases outside the gene matches. Germline CDR1 is MNHNY and CDR2 is SVGAGI (reference sequence). The CDR3 DNA sequence: TGTGCCAGCAGTCCTCCGGGCGCGCTAGCGGGACTCTCCTACAATGAGCAGTTCTTC. This translates into CASSPPGALAGLSYNEQFF.

This chain connects TRBV18 to TRBJ1-5, with D hard to call. This CDR3 comprises 19 residues. V was clipped by 1 base and J by 0 bases, with 19 bases between them. Germline CDR1 reads KGHSH; CDR2 reads LQKENI. The CDR3 spells CASSPRLFPLSDSNQPQHF. CDR3 bases: TGTGCCAGCTCACCACGACTTTTCCCACTATCCGATAGCAATCAGCCCCAGCATTTT.

The chain links TRBV19 to TRBJ1-5, with 8 bases matching TRBD1. The J segment lost 3 bases and the V segment lost 0 bases, leaving 7 bases of the junction unmatched. CDR3 length equals 17 residues. The germline V gene encodes CDR1 LNHDA and CDR2 SQIVND (reference sequence). As DNA, the CDR3 is TGTGCCAGTAGTATAGATAACAGGGGGTCTTACAATCAGCCCCAGCATTTT. Protein: CASSIDNRGSYNQPQHF.

This clone was detected a few times. The chain links TRBV9 to TRBJ2-7; 8 positions agree with TRBD2. Germline V lookup: CDR1 SGDLS, CDR2 YYNGEE. The CDR3 runs 13 residues. V shed 0 bases and J 7 bases; nucleotides not matched to a gene: 3. The CDR3 here is CASSVAPGGEQYF. CDR3 DNA: TGTGCCAGCAGCGTAGCCCCGGGAGGGGAGCAGTACTTC.

The J gene is TRBJ2-7, the V gene TRBV27, with 10 bases that match TRBD1. The germline CDR1 and CDR2 sequences are MNHEY and SMNVEV (reference sequence). The CDR3 runs 13 residues. V trimming: 6 bases; J trimming: 6 bases; junction bases outside the gene matches: 5. CDR3 in amino acids: CASRGGTGVEQYF. The DNA for the CDR3 is TGTGCCAGCAGGGGGGGGACAGGGGTCGAGCAGTACTTC.

The CDR3 region is CASSLQAGAEGYGYTF. As DNA, the CDR3 is TGTGCCAGCTCACTCCAAGCGGGGGCGGAGGGCTATGGCTACACCTTC. The genes are TRBV18 and TRBJ1-2; possibly TRBD1 for D (6 bases). CDR1 is KGHSH and CDR2 is LQKENI in the germline V gene. V lost 4 bases, J lost 4 bases, and 19 bases lay in between. The CDR3 totals 16 residues.

This sequence joins TRBV11-2 and TRBJ2-4; D possibly corresponds to TRBD1 (6 bases). The germline V and J ends were trimmed by 6 bases and 1 base, with 13 bases remaining between them. The CDR3 is made up of 15 amino acids. Per the germline V gene, CDR1 is SGHAT and CDR2 is FQNNGV. CDR3 in amino acids: CASRVQGLAKNIQYF. The CDR3 coding sequence is TGTGCCAGCAGAGTACAGGGTTTGGCCAAAAACATTCAGTACTTC.

The chain uses TRBV5-1 and TRBJ2-7, with 10 bases lining up with TRBD2. The CDR3 runs to 14 residues. Germline lookup yields CDR1 SGHRS and CDR2 YFSETQ. With V trimmed by 6 bases and J by 5 bases, 8 bases remained unmatched. The CDR3 region has the DNA TGCGCCAGCACCTCTAGCGGGAGAATAAACGAGCAGTACTTC. Its translation is CASTSSGRINEQYF.

This chain links TRBV2 with TRBJ2-1; 7 bases map to TRBD2. This CDR3 is built from 14 residues. J was trimmed by 8 bases and V by 6 bases; bases with no gene match: 10. CDR1 is SNHLY, CDR2 FYNNEI, per germline. CDR3 sequence reads: CASSPGGGVDEQFF. The CDR3 coding sequence is TGTGCCAGCAGCCCCGGGGGAGGGGTCGATGAGCAGTTCTTC. The full variable domain, its missing parts supplied by reference TRBV2 and TRBJ2-1, is EPEVTQTPSHQVTQMGQEVILRCVPISNHLYFYWYRQILGQKVEFLVSFYNNEISEKSEIFDDQFSVERPDGSNFTLKIRSTKLEDSAMYFCASSPGGGVDEQFFGPGTRLTVL.

This clone was found a few times. V and J are TRBV4-1 and TRBJ2-7; 12 nucleotides align to TRBD2. The CDR3 length is 16 residues. Looked up from germline, CDR1 is MGHRA and CDR2 is YSYEKL. V shed 2 bases and J 5 bases; nucleotides not matched to a gene: 7. CDR3 region: CASSQFTSGRFDEQYF. The CDR3, as DNA: TGCGCCAGCAGCCAATTTACTAGCGGGAGGTTCGACGAGCAGTACTTC.

The V and J genes are TRBV10-3 and TRBJ1-1, with a weak D call TRBD1 (5 bases). The CDR3 runs to 14 residues. The V end lost 3 bases, the J end lost 2 bases, and 10 bases lay between the germline ends. CDR1 and CDR2 (germline): ENHRY, SYGVKD. The CDR3 region is CAISEATANTEAFF. The CDR3 DNA follows: TGTGCCATCAGTGAAGCGACAGCAAACACTGAAGCTTTCTTT.

The chain carries TRBV29-1 and TRBJ2-1, with 7 bases that match TRBD2. The CDR3 length is 12 residues. CDR1 and CDR2 (germline): SQVTM, ANQGSEA. The trim removed 4 bases at V and 4 bases at J, leaving 1 base unmatched. CDR3 loop: CSVVSGYNEQFF. CDR3 DNA: TGCAGCGTTGTTAGCGGGTACAATGAGCAGTTCTTC.

V gene TRBV18 combines with J gene TRBJ2-1, with D maybe TRBD2 (5 bases). Trimming removed 2 bases from V and 4 bases from J, with 12 bases in between. Germline-derived CDR1 and CDR2 are KGHSH and LQKENI. CDR3 length equals 15 residues. The CDR3 here is CASSPISGGYNEQFF. As DNA, the CDR3 is TGTGCCAGCTCACCAATATCCGGAGGTTACAATGAGCAGTTCTTC.

The rearrangement uses TRBV25-1 and TRBJ1-2; no clear D. The germline V gene has CDR1 MGHDK and CDR2 SYGVNS. Trimming removed 2 bases at V and 13 bases at J, with 11 bases between. The CDR3 covers 11 residues. The CDR3 bases are TGTGCCAGCAGTGAAAACGCGGTCGTCACCTTC. This sequence encodes CASSENAVVTF.

The CDR3 coding sequence is TGTGCCAGCAGCCCGGGACTAGCGGGAGGGAATGAGCAGTTCTTC. Translating it yields CASSPGLAGGNEQFF. The chain has TRBV5-4 and TRBJ2-1; 16 nucleotides line up with TRBD2. The V gene end was trimmed by 4 bases and the J gene end by 7 bases; junction bases not matched to a gene: 2. The CDR3 spans 15 residues. Germline-derived CDR1 and CDR2 are SGHNT and YYREEE (reference sequence). Using reference TRBV5-4 and TRBJ2-1 for the parts outside the CDR3, the full variable domain is ETGVTQSPTHLIKTRGQQVTLRCSSQSGHNTVSWYQQALGQGPQFIFQYYREEENGRGNFPPRFSGLQFPNYSSELNVNALELDDSALYLCASSPGLAGGNEQFFGPGTRLTVL.

This clone was detected a few times. The chain is built from TRBV3-1 (or the pseudogene TRBV3-2) and TRBJ1-2; TRBD1 matches at 8 bases. The CDR3 has 16 residues. V shed 0 bases, J shed 4 bases, and the junction held 7 bases outside the gene matches. Germline loops: CDR1 LGHDT, CDR2 YNNKEL (reference sequence). The CDR3 region is CASSQDPTGALYGYTF. CDR3 coding DNA: TGTGCCAGCAGCCAAGACCCGACAGGGGCGCTCTATGGCTACACCTTC.

This CDR3 is CASSHPGQGRETQYF. Written as DNA, the CDR3 is TGTGCCAGCAGCCACCCCGGACAGGGCCGGGAGACCCAGTACTTC. The rearrangement joins TRBV3-1 (or the pseudogene TRBV3-2) to TRBJ2-5, with 8 bases that match TRBD1. The ends lost 3 bases at V and 5 bases at J; junction bases unmatched: 8. The CDR3 loop spans 15 amino acids. The germline CDR1 and CDR2 sequences are LGHDT and YNNKEL (reference sequence).

CDR3 nucleotide sequence: TGTGCCAGCAGTTCCGGGACAGGGAGCTCTCCCACAAACACCATATATTTT. Translated: CASSSGTGSSPTNTIYF. The rearrangement links TRBV7-9 to TRBJ1-3, with TRBD1 matching 9 bases. Germline V gives CDR1 SEHNR, CDR2 FQNEAQ (reference sequence). The CDR3 contains 17 residues. V was clipped by 6 bases and J by 6 bases; unmatched bases: 15.

The V and J genes are TRBV5-1 and TRBJ1-1; tentative D call: TRBD1 (6 bases). The CDR3 spans 13 residues. The germline CDR1 and CDR2 sequences are SGHRS and YFSETQ. Trimming took 0 bases from V and 11 from J, leaving 14 bases between them. In DNA, the CDR3 is TGCGCCAGCAGCTTGGTTGTCGGACAGTCGGCTTTCTTT. Translating it yields CASSLVVGQSAFF.

This clone was picked up one time. The chain has TRBV27 and TRBJ1-1; TRBD1 is a possible D gene (5 bases). Germline CDR1 is MNHEY and CDR2 is SMNVEV (reference sequence). V dropped 6 bases and J dropped 5 bases, with 16 bases sitting between them. CDR3 length: 14 residues. The CDR3 region has the DNA TGTGCCAGCAGAAAGGACAATAGAGAAACTGAAGCTTTCTTT. It codes for CASRKDNRETEAFF.

The chain has TRBV5-5 and TRBJ2-6, with 7 bases lining up with TRBD1. This CDR3 spans 19 amino acids. The junction had 9 bases not matched to a gene; V was cut back by 0 bases and J by 0 bases. Looked up from germline, CDR1 is SGHKS and CDR2 is YYEKEE (reference sequence). CDR3: CASSLARTGTFSGANVLTF. The CDR3 DNA is TGTGCCAGCAGCTTGGCCAGGACAGGAACCTTCTCTGGGGCCAACGTCCTGACTTTC.

The rearrangement joins TRBV18 to TRBJ1-1; possibly TRBD1 for D (6 bases). In germline, CDR1 is KGHSH, CDR2 LQKENI. This CDR3 comprises 14 residues. Trimming took off 6 bases at V and 3 bases at J, with 14 bases between the two ends. For the CDR3, the DNA is TGTGCCAGCTCCCACAGGGATGGGGACACTGAAGCTTTCTTT. It translates to CASSHRDGDTEAFF.

This clone has a handful of counts. The chain carries TRBV12-3 or TRBV12-4 and TRBJ1-1; D may be TRBD1 (6 bases). Trimming removed 5 bases from V and 7 bases from J, with 14 bases in between. The CDR3 totals 13 residues. CDR3 in DNA: TGTGCCAGCAGTCCCCCCGGACAGAGTGAAGCTTTCTTT. This sequence encodes CASSPPGQSEAFF.

This chain links TRBV4-2 with TRBJ2-1, with TRBD2 matching over 8 bases. CDR3 length: 14 amino acids. The V gene end was trimmed by 9 bases and the J gene end by 2 bases; junction bases not matched to a gene: 6. Germline V lookup: CDR1 LGHNA, CDR2 YNFKEQ. For the CDR3, the DNA is TGTGCCAGTATGCTGACTAGCGCCTACAATGAGCAGTTCTTC. It encodes CASMLTSAYNEQFF.

The CDR3 DNA reads as TGTGCCAGCAGCCTTGACAGGGGGTACAATCAGCCCCAGCATTTT. Amino acid sequence: CASSLDRGYNQPQHF. This chain links TRBV6-5 with TRBJ1-5; 9 positions match TRBD1. Germline CDR1 MNHEY, CDR2 SVGAGI. The junction had 6 bases not matched to a gene; V was cut back by 6 bases and J by 3 bases. This CDR3 has 15 amino acids.

This sequence joins TRBV12-3 or TRBV12-4 and TRBJ2-3; D unresolved. The CDR3 is made up of 13 amino acids. The V gene lost 6 bases and the J gene lost 5 bases, with 12 bases spanning the gap. The CDR3 loop reads CASSWRARDTQYF. As DNA, the CDR3 is TGTGCCAGCAGCTGGAGAGCGAGAGATACGCAGTATTTT.

This rearrangement joins TRBV6-5 to TRBJ2-1; 7 bases are a match to TRBD1. The CDR3 runs 13 residues. The ends lost 6 bases at V and 4 bases at J; junction bases unmatched: 3. Per the germline V gene, CDR1 is MNHEY and CDR2 is SVGAGI. CDR3 region: CASRVDRYNEQFF. The CDR3 DNA sequence: TGTGCCAGCAGAGTGGACAGGTACAATGAGCAGTTCTTC.